This passage covers 10 T cell receptor beta chains from one sample sequenced in a study of low-dose radiotherapy and immunotherapy resistance in tumors. Time point given: before trial treatment. Priming of first-strand cDNA relied on TRAV- and TRBV-specific primers (covering alpha and beta chains). PCR amplification of the TCRs was performed with Phusion for approximately 20 PCR cycles, and it relied on a constant-region primer together with a V-primer adapter. One entry per CDR3 protein results from TCRdb running MiXCR on the reads. The sample contains some 85,000 distinct CDR3 sequences, around 18% of which appear only once. The input for sequencing was PBMCs, taken before treatment. These receptors all stem from a male donor with prostate cancer.

In this sample, this clonotype turned up many times. The chain is built from TRBV4-1 and TRBJ1-1; D gene unclear. V was trimmed by 4 bases and J by 3 bases, leaving 6 bases between them. Germline-derived CDR1 and CDR2 are MGHRA and YSYEKL. The length of the CDR3 is 12 residues. DNA of the CDR3: TGCGCCAGCAGCCTGCCCTACACTGAAGCTTTCTTT. This encodes CASSLPYTEAFF.

Many counts were recorded for this clonotype. This chain uses TRBV18 with TRBJ2-3; 7 bases align to TRBD2. The V gene's germline CDR1 is KGHSH and CDR2 LQKENI. This CDR3 comprises 15 residues. Trimming at V came to 2 bases and at J to 2 bases, leaving 4 bases not matched to a gene. The CDR3 nucleotides are TGTGCCAGCTCACCAACGCTAGCGGCCACAGATACGCAGTATTTT. Translation gives CASSPTLAATDTQYF.

This clonotype was detected many times. The genes are TRBV7-3 and TRBJ2-5; tentatively, D is TRBD1 (8 bases). Trimming removed 4 bases from V and 2 bases from J, with 17 bases in between. Germline V CDR1 and CDR2: SGHTA, FQGTGA. The length of the CDR3 is 16 residues. The CDR3 sequence: CASSSQGGGPQETQYF. Here the CDR3 DNA reads TGTGCCAGCAGCTCACAGGGGGGGGGGCCTCAAGAGACCCAGTACTTC.

This clonotype was found many times. The J gene is TRBJ1-1, the V gene TRBV7-2; D unclear. The V gene lost 0 bases and the J gene lost 2 bases, with 7 bases spanning the gap. Looked up from germline, CDR1 is SGHTA and CDR2 is FQGNSA. This CDR3 region has 14 residues. CDR3 region: CASSLARINTEAFF. The CDR3 nucleotides are TGTGCCAGCAGCTTAGCCCGGATCAACACTGAAGCTTTCTTT.

This clonotype showed up many times. The rearrangement joins TRBV20-1 to TRBJ2-1; 8 bases match TRBD2. The CDR3 extends over 14 amino acids. V lost 4 bases, J lost 10 bases, and 12 bases stayed unmatched. The V gene's germline CDR1 is DFQATT and CDR2 SNEGSKA (reference sequence). CDR3 DNA sequence: TGCAGTGCTATTCGCGGGGGGCCGAGTTTGGAGCAGTTCTTC. This sequence encodes CSAIRGGPSLEQFF.

The chain links TRBV5-1 to TRBJ1-4, with TRBD1 as a possible D gene (5 bases). The germline V gene encodes CDR1 SGHRS and CDR2 YFSETQ. V was shortened by 5 bases and J by 8 bases, with 10 bases between the two germline ends. The CDR3 contains 12 residues. CDR3 bases: TGCGCCAGCAGACAGGACCTGGAAAAACTGTTTTTT. Amino acids: CASRQDLEKLFF. Based on the CDR3 plus reference TRBV5-1 and TRBJ1-4, the full variable domain is KAGVTQTPRYLIKTRGQQVTLSCSPISGHRSVSWYQQTPGQGLQFLFEYFSETQRNKGNFPGRFSGRQFSNSRSEMNVSTLELGDSALYLCASRQDLEKLFFGSGTQLSVL.

Ten or more counts support this clonotype. The V gene is TRBV14, the J gene TRBJ1-5; the D gene is possibly TRBD1 (5 bases). The CDR3 is 13 amino acids. Trimming shortened V by 4 bases and J by 3 bases, and 7 bases separated the two germline ends. CDR1 is SGHDN and CDR2 is FVKESK in the germline V gene. The DNA of the CDR3 is TGTGCCAGCAGCCCAGGGTACAATCAGCCCCAGCATTTT. Translation gives CASSPGYNQPQHF.

CDR3 sequence: CASSFGASGTYNEQFF. The CDR3 nucleotides are TGTGCCAGCAGCTTTGGGGCTAGCGGGACCTACAATGAGCAGTTCTTC. The rearrangement uses TRBV11-2 and TRBJ2-1; 9 nucleotides match TRBD2. The CDR3 contains 16 residues. The J segment lost 2 bases and the V segment lost 3 bases, leaving 5 bases of the junction unmatched. The germline CDR1 and CDR2 sequences are SGHAT and FQNNGV. The whole variable domain, filled in from reference TRBV11-2 and TRBJ2-1, reads EAGVAQSPRYKIIEKRQSVAFWCNPISGHATLYWYQQILGQGPKLLIQFQNNGVVDDSQLPKDRFSAERLKGVDSTLKIQPAKLEDSAVYLCASSFGASGTYNEQFFGPGTRLTVL.

This clonotype appeared many times. The chain recombines TRBV7-2 with TRBJ2-7; D perhaps matches TRBD1 (6 bases). V was clipped by 5 bases and J by 2 bases, with 10 bases between them. The length of the CDR3 is 13 residues. Germline CDR1 and CDR2: SGHTA and FQGNSA. CDR3 in DNA: TGTGCCAGCAGCCGGACAGCCACCTACGAGCAGTACTTC. This codes for CASSRTATYEQYF.

This clonotype has a count of ten or more. The chain carries TRBV5-5 and TRBJ1-1; 7 nucleotides agree with TRBD1. This CDR3 has 15 amino acids. In germline, CDR1 is SGHKS, CDR2 YYEKEE (reference sequence). V lost 7 bases, J lost 5 bases, and 14 bases stayed unmatched. CDR3 nucleotides: TGTGCCAGCGGTGCCCCGACAGGGTATGGGACTGAAGCTTTCTTT. As protein: CASGAPTGYGTEAFF.